The 15 T cell receptor beta chains in this list originate from one sample, sequenced in a study of shared T cell receptors in the human thymus. The table came from immunoSEQ multiplex PCR; TCRdb's copy has only in-frame clones and leaves some out. There are roughly 560,000 clones in the sample; around 82% occur only once, and 0.013% lies in the top ten. These data also featured in a second study, about human thymus T cells.

Sample: thymocytes. All receptors come from a boy under two years old with a congenital heart defect.

This clone was counted once. This chain connects TRBV14 to TRBJ1-1; TRBD1 is a possible D gene (6 bases). This CDR3 has 16 amino acids. Looked up from germline, CDR1 is SGHDN and CDR2 is FVKESK. The ends were cut back, 3 bases at V and 1 base at J, with 15 bases in the middle. CDR3: CASSHYRAGANTEAFF. Here the CDR3 DNA reads TGTGCCAGCAGCCATTATAGGGCAGGGGCGAACACTGAAGCTTTCTTT.

The J gene is TRBJ2-2, the V gene TRBV5-1, with TRBD2 as a possible D gene (6 bases). With 0 bases removed from V and 4 bases from J, the gap between germline ends came to 16 bases. CDR3 length: 17 residues. CDR1 SGHRS and CDR2 YFSETQ come from the germline V gene. CDR3 protein: CASSLARRDGTTGELFF. The CDR3, as DNA: TGCGCCAGCAGCTTGGCCCGGAGGGACGGGACCACCGGGGAGCTGTTTTTT.

The chain couples TRBV29-1 to TRBJ1-2, with D possibly matching TRBD1 (6 bases). The CDR3 is 14 amino acids. The V gene lost 6 bases and the J gene lost 4 bases, with 18 bases spanning the gap. Germline CDR1 SQVTM, CDR2 ANQGSEA. The CDR3 nucleotides read TGCAGCGTGGGGAGACAGGATCCAAGCTATGGCTACACCTTC. Its protein is CSVGRQDPSYGYTF. Combining the CDR3 with reference TRBV29-1 and TRBJ1-2 gives the whole variable domain SAVISQKPSRDICQRGTSLTIQCQVDSQVTMMFWYRQQPGQSLTLIATANQGSEATYESGFVIDKFPISRPNLTFSTLTVSNMSPEDSSIYLCSVGRQDPSYGYTFGSGTRLTVV.

This clone has just a few counts. V and J are TRBV5-4 and TRBJ1-1; unclear D gene. Germline values: CDR1 SGHNT, CDR2 YYREEE (reference sequence). V lost 4 bases to trimming and J lost 1 base, with 8 bases between them. This CDR3 contains 13 residues. The DNA of the CDR3 is TGTGCCAGCAGCCCGGCAGGGAACACTGAAGCTTTCTTT. This gives the protein CASSPAGNTEAFF.

This chain uses TRBV14 with TRBJ2-7, with D possibly TRBD2 on 5 matching bases. Germline assignment: CDR1 SGHDN and CDR2 FVKESK. Trimming took 4 bases from V and 0 from J, leaving 13 bases between them. CDR3 size: 15 residues. The CDR3 bases are TGTGCCAGCAGCCCGCGGAGGTCGGGCTCCTACGAGCAGTACTTC. Its protein is CASSPRRSGSYEQYF.

The genes are TRBV5-1 and TRBJ2-2; possibly TRBD1 for D (5 bases). V lost 3 bases and J 0 bases, leaving 9 bases between the germline ends. Germline CDR1 is SGHRS and CDR2 is YFSETQ. This CDR3 is built from 15 residues. CDR3: CASSSHRTNTGELFF. CDR3 coding DNA: TGCGCCAGCAGCTCTCACAGGACGAACACCGGGGAGCTGTTTTTT.

This chain uses TRBV5-1 with TRBJ2-1, with 12 bases that match TRBD2. The germline V gene has CDR1 SGHRS and CDR2 YFSETQ. The CDR3 loop spans 15 amino acids. V gave up 0 bases and J gave up 10 bases; unmatched junction bases: 5. The CDR3 bases are TGCGCCAGCAGCTTGGGGGGACTAGCGGGTCACGAGCAGTTCTTC. It encodes CASSLGGLAGHEQFF. Full variable domain (missing parts from reference TRBV5-1 and TRBJ2-1): KAGVTQTPRYLIKTRGQQVTLSCSPISGHRSVSWYQQTPGQGLQFLFEYFSETQRNKGNFPGRFSGRQFSNSRSEMNVSTLELGDSALYLCASSLGGLAGHEQFFGPGTRLTVL.

The sample holds a few counts of this clone. The chain employs TRBV4-1 and TRBJ2-7; 10 bases are shared with TRBD2. CDR3 size: 16 residues. The V gene end was trimmed by 3 bases and the J gene end by 3 bases; junction bases not matched to a gene: 8. In germline, CDR1 is MGHRA, CDR2 YSYEKL. The CDR3 nucleotides read TGCGCCAGCAGCCAGCTCGGGACTAGCGACGACTACGAGCAGTACTTC. It codes for CASSQLGTSDDYEQYF.

Only a few counts were recorded for this clone. The CDR3 sequence: CASSLWDRSSYEQYF. The CDR3, as DNA: TGTGCCAGCAGTTTATGGGACAGGTCTTCCTACGAGCAGTACTTC. The J gene is TRBJ2-7, the V gene TRBV28, with 7 bases identical to TRBD1. CDR1 and CDR2 from the germline V gene are MDHEN and SYDVKM. Trimming removed 0 bases from V and 1 base from J; junction bases left unmatched: 3. This CDR3 has 15 residues. Filled out from reference TRBV28 and TRBJ2-7, the complete variable domain reads DVKVTQSSRYLVKRTGEKVFLECVQDMDHENMFWYRQDPGLGLRLIYFSYDVKMKEKGDIPEGYSVSREKKERFSLILESASTNQTSMYLCASSLWDRSSYEQYFGPGTRLTVT.

This chain connects TRBV30 to TRBJ2-2; tentative D call: TRBD2 (5 bases). CDR1 GTSNPN and CDR2 SVGIG come from the germline V gene (reference sequence). The CDR3 spans 13 residues. V lost 8 bases and J lost 6, with 16 bases in between. The CDR3 region is CAQTTPTAGELFF. For the CDR3, the DNA is TGTGCCCAGACTACCCCGACGGCCGGGGAGCTGTTTTTT.

V and J are TRBV5-6 and TRBJ2-6, with 9 bases identical to TRBD2. Germline CDR1 SGHDT, CDR2 YYEEEE. This CDR3 comprises 19 residues. The V segment lost 3 bases and the J segment 0 bases; nucleotides outside the gene matches: 10. The CDR3 sequence: CASSCGGLALSSGANVLTF. In nucleotides, the CDR3 is TGTGCCAGCAGCTGCGGGGGACTAGCCCTCAGCTCTGGGGCCAACGTCCTGACTTTC.

V and J are TRBV11-3 and TRBJ2-1; 7 bases fit TRBD2. Germline V gene lookup returns CDR1 SGHNT and CDR2 YENEEA. V lost 4 bases and J lost 8; bases outside the gene matches: 8. The CDR3 covers 14 residues. CDR3 in DNA: TGTGCCAGCAGCTCGGGGCGGGAGAACGATGAGCAGTTCTTC. Translated: CASSSGRENDEQFF.

The chain has TRBV30 and TRBJ1-5; 9 bases match TRBD1. V was pared by 3 bases and J by 3 bases, with 3 bases of the junction left unmatched. This CDR3 region has 14 residues. Germline V lookup: CDR1 GTSNPN, CDR2 SVGIG (reference sequence). The CDR3 region has the DNA TGTGCCTGGAGGGACAGGGGATCCAATCAGCCCCAGCATTTT. It codes for CAWRDRGSNQPQHF.

The V gene is TRBV29-1, the J gene TRBJ2-1; 7 bases align to TRBD1. Germline V gene data show CDR1 as SQVTM and CDR2 as ANQGSEA. The CDR3 has 14 amino acids. The V gene end was trimmed by 7 bases and the J gene end by 6 bases; junction bases not matched to a gene: 12. CDR3 loop: CSADRETPLNEQFF. CDR3 in DNA: TGCAGCGCTGACAGGGAAACCCCACTCAATGAGCAGTTCTTC.

This CDR3 is CASGPGRFDAAQGVERDTQYF. The CDR3 DNA follows: TGTGCTAGTGGTCCGGGCCGATTTGACGCGGCACAGGGAGTGGAGAGAGATACGCAGTATTTT. This chain connects TRBV12-5 to TRBJ2-3; a weak D match, TRBD1 (6 bases). The V gene lost 5 bases and the J gene lost 5 bases, with 35 bases spanning the gap. The CDR3 is 21 amino acids. Germline-derived CDR1 and CDR2 are LGHNT and FRNRAP.